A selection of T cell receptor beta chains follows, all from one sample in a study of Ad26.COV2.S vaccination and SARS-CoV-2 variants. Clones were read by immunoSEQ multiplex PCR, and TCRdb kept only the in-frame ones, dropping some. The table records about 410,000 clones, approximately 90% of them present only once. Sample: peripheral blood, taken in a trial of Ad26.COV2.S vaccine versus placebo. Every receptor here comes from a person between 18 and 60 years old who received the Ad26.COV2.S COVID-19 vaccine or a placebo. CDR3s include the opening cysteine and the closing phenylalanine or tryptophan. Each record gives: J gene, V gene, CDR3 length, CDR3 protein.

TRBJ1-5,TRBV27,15,CASSSGTASNQPQHF
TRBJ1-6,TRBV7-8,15,CASSLIAGAGSPLHF
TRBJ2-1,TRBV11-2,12,CASSPGGGEQFF
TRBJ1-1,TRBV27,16,CASSLSVGGVDTEAFF
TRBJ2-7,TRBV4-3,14,CASSQARIPYEQYF
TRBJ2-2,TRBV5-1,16,CASSLSAGDGTGELFF
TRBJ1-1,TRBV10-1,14,CASSETRGNTEAFF
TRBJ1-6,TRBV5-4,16,CASSLGGSSYNSPLHF
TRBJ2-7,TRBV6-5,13,CASSPGSSYEQYF
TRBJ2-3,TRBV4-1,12,CASSHPTDTQYF